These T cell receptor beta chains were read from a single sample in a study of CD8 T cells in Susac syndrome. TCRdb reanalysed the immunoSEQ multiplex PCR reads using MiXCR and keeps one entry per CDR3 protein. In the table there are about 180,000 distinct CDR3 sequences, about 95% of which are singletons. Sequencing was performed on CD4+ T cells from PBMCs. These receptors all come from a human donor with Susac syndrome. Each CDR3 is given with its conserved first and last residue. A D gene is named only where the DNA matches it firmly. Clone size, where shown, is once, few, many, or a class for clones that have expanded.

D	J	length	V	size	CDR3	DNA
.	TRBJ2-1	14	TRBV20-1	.	CSASSSVSYNEQFF	TGCAGTGCTAGCTCTAGCGTCTCCTACAATGAGCAGTTCTTC
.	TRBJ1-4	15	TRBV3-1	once	CASSQEGLPNEKLFF	TGTGCCAGCAGCCAAGAGGGACTTCCCAATGAAAAACTGTTTTTT
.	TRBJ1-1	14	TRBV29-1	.	CSVKIAQGNTEAFF	TGCAGCGTTAAAATTGCCCAGGGGAACACTGAAGCTTTCTTT
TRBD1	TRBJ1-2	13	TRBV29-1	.	CSARDRAKDGYTF	TGCAGCGCCCGGGACAGGGCAAAGGATGGCTACACCTTC
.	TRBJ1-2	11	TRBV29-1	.	CSVGGEYGYTF	TGCAGCGTTGGGGGTGAATATGGCTACACCTTC
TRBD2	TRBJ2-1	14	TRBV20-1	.	CSAASGSSYNEQFF	TGCAGTGCTGCGAGCGGGAGCTCCTACAATGAGCAGTTCTTC
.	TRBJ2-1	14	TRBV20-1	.	CSARGAGLGDEQFF	TGCAGTGCTAGAGGGGCAGGCCTGGGGGATGAGCAGTTCTTC
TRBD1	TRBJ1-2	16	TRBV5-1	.	CASSLGTVSPNYGYTF	TGCGCCAGCAGCCTGGGGACAGTTTCACCTAACTATGGCTACACCTTC
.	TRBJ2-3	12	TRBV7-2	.	CASTQLVYTQYF	TGTGCCAGCACCCAATTGGTATATACGCAGTATTTT
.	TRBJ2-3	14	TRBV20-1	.	CSAKRTESTDTQYF	TGCAGTGCTAAACGGACGGAGAGCACAGATACGCAGTATTTT
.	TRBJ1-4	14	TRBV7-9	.	CASSTWGGDEKLFF	TGTGCCAGCAGCACTTGGGGGGGCGATGAAAAACTGTTTTTT
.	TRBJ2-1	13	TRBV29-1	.	CSVKGLFYNEQFF	TGCAGCGTAAAGGGACTTTTCTACAATGAGCAGTTCTTC
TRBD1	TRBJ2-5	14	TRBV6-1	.	CASLAGGSQETQYF	TGTGCCAGCCTTGCAGGGGGCTCACAAGAGACCCAGTACTTC
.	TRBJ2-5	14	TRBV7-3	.	CASSLGPDGETQYF	TGTGCCAGCAGCTTAGGGCCTGACGGAGAGACCCAGTACTTC
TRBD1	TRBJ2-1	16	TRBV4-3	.	CASSRDRRDSYNEQFF	TGCGCCAGCAGCCGGGACAGGCGGGACTCCTACAATGAGCAGTTCTTC
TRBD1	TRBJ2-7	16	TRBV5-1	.	CASSLTTGTGAYEQYF	TGCGCCAGCAGCTTGACGACCGGGACAGGAGCCTACGAGCAGTACTTC
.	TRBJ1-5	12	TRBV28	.	CASSSSDQPQHF	TGTGCCAGCAGTTCATCGGACCAGCCCCAGCATTTT
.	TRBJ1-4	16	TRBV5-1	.	CASSSGDRLEGEKLFF	TGCGCCAGCTCCTCTGGGGACCGACTGGAAGGGGAAAAACTGTTTTTT
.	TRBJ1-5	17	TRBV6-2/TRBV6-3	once	CASSYIFGGVGYQPQHF	TGTGCCAGCAGTTACATTTTCGGAGGCGTGGGCTATCAGCCCCAGCATTTT
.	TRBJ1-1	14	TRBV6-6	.	CASSWGPGNTEAFF	TGTGCCAGCAGTTGGGGGCCAGGGAACACTGAAGCTTTCTTT
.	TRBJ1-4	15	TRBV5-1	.	CASSLEGGLEEKLFF	TGCGCCAGCAGCTTGGAGGGCGGCCTCGAAGAAAAACTGTTTTTT
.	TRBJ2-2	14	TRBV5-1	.	CASSLGQMNRELFF	TGCGCCAGCAGCTTGGGACAGATGAACCGGGAGCTGTTTTTT
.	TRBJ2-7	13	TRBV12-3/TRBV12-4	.	CASSRDTLYEQYF	TGTGCCAGCAGTAGGGACACCCTATACGAGCAGTACTTC
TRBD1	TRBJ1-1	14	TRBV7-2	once	CASSIGQGNTEAFF	TGTGCCAGCAGCATCGGACAGGGGAACACTGAAGCTTTCTTT
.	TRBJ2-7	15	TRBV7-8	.	CASSLEVGGSYEQYF	TGTGCCAGCAGCTTAGAAGTGGGGGGCTCCTACGAGCAGTACTTC
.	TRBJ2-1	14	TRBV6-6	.	CASSYSESYNEQFF	TGTGCCAGCAGTTACTCAGAATCCTACAATGAGCAGTTCTTC